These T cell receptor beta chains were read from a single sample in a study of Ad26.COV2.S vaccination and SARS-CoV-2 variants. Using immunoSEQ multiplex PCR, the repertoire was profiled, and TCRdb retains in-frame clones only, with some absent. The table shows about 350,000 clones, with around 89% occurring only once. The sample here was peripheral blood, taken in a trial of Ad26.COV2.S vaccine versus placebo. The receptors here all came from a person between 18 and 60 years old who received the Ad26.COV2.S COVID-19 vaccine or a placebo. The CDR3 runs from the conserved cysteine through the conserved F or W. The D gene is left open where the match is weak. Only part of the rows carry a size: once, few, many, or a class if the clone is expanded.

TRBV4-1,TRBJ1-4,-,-,TGCGCCAGCAGCCAAGACGGCCCCGTAGAAAAACTGTTTTTT,CASSQDGPVEKLFF
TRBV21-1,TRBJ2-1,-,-,TGTGCCAGCAGCAAAGTAGAGCCTTACAATGAGCAGTTCTTC,CASSKVEPYNEQFF
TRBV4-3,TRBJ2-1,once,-,TGCGCCAGCAGCCAAGAGGGTGGGAGCTCCTACAATGAGCAGTTCTTC,CASSQEGGSSYNEQFF
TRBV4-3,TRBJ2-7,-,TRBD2,TGCGCCAGCAGCCAAACTAGCGGGGGGGCCTACGAGCAGTACTTC,CASSQTSGGAYEQYF
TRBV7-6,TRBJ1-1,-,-,TGTGCCAGCAGCTTAGACCCTAAACAGGGTCGCACTGAAGCTTTCTTT,CASSLDPKQGRTEAFF
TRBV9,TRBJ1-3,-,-,TGTGCCAGCAGCCCTCCTGGGAGGGGACCTGGAAACACCATATATTTT,CASSPPGRGPGNTIYF
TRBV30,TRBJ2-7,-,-,TGTGCCTGGAATGTTGGGGCCTACGAGCAGTACTTC,CAWNVGAYEQYF
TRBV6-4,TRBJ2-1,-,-,TGTGCCAGCAGGGGACAACCCGGCGACAATGAGCAGTTCTTC,CASRGQPGDNEQFF
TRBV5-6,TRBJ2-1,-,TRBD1,TGTGCCAGCAGCTTCCGGGACAGGGGAGGCAATGAGCAGTTCTTC,CASSFRDRGGNEQFF
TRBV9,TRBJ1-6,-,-,TGTGCCAGCAGCGTAGACATCCTCGGGAATTCACCCCTCCACTTT,CASSVDILGNSPLHF
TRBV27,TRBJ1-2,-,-,TGTGCCAGCAGTTCCACCATACCGGGGAGCGGCTACACCTTC,CASSSTIPGSGYTF
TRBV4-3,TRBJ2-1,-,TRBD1,TGCGCCAGCAGCCAAGAACAGGGGTCGGACTACAATGAGCAGTTCTTC,CASSQEQGSDYNEQFF
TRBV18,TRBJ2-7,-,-,TGTGCCAGCTCGGGCGGGGAAGACGGAGTCCCCTACGAGCAGTACTTC,CASSGGEDGVPYEQYF
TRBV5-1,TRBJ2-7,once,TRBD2,TGCGCCAGCAGCACCGGACTAGCGGAAATCTACGAGCAGTACTTC,CASSTGLAEIYEQYF
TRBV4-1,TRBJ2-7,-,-,TGCGCCAGCAGCCAAGATGGGGCGACCTACGAGCAGTACTTC,CASSQDGATYEQYF
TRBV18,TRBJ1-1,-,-,TGTGCCAGCTCACAACAGGGCCCTGAAGCTTTCTTT,CASSQQGPEAFF
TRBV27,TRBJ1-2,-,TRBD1,TGTGCCAGCAGTCAAGGGGACAGGGGTCCATCTAACTATGGCTACACCTTC,CASSQGDRGPSNYGYTF
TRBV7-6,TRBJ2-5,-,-,TGTGCCAGCAGTCCAGGACAGCCGCAAGAGACCCAGTACTTC,CASSPGQPQETQYF
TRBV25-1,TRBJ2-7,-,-,TGTGCCAGCAATTACAGGGACTTTGCTTACGAGCAGTACTTC,CASNYRDFAYEQYF
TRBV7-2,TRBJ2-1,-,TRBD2,TGTGCCAGCAGTAGCGGGGGGGCCTTGAATGAGCAGTTCTTC,CASSSGGALNEQFF
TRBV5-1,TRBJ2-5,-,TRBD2,TGCGCCAGCAGCTTGGTTCTTAGCGGGAGCGGAGAGACCCAGTACTTC,CASSLVLSGSGETQYF